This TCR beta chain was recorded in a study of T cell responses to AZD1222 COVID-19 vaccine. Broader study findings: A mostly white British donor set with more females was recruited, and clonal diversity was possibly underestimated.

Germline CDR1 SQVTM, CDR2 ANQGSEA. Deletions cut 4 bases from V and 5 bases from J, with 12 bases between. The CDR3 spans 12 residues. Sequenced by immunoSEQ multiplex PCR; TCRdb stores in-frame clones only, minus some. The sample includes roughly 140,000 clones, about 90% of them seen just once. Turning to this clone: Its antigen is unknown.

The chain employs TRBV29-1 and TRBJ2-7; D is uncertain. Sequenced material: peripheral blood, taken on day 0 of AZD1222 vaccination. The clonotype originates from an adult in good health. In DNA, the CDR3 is TGCAGCGTTGTGGTCCCACTCCACGAGCAGTACTTC. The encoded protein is CSVVVPLHEQYF.